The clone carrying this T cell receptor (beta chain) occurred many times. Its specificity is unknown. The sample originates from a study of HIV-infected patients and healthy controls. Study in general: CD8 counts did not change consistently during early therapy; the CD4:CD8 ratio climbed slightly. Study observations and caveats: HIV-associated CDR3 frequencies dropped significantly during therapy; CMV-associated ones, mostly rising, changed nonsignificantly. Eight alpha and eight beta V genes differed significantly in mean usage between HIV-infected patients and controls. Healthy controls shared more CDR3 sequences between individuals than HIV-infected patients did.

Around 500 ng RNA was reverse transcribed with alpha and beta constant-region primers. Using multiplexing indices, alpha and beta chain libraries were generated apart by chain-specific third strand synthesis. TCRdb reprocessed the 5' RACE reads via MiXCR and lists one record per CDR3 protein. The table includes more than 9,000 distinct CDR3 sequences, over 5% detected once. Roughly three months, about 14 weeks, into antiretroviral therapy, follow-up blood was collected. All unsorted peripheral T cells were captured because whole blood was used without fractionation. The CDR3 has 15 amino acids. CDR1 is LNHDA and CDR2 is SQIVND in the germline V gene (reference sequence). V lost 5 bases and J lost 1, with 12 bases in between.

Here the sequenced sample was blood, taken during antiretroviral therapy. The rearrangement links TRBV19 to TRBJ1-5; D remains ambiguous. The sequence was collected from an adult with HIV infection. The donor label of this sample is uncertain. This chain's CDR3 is CASSFLSASNQPQHF. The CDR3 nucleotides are TGTGCCAGTAGTTTCCTTTCGGCGAGCAATCAGCCCCAGCATTTT.